Listed here are 26 T cell receptor beta chains from one sample, sequenced in a study of T cell clonality in common variable immunodeficiency. Some clones are missing from TCRdb's copy, which holds only in-frame ones; the method was immunoSEQ multiplex PCR. The specimen has about 33,000 clones, none found just once. Their antigen targets remain unknown. Overall study results and limits: Fewer deletions and N-nucleotide insertions were reportedly seen in common variable immunodeficiency TCR beta sequences.

The specimen was peripheral blood mononuclear cells. The receptors come from a human donor with common variable immunodeficiency.

In this sample, this clone is medium-sized. The CDR3 extends 3 residues past the end of the read, so its final part is completed from the germline J gene. The rearrangement links TRBV30 to TRBJ1-5, with a tentative D call TRBD1 (6 bases). The V gene's germline CDR1 is GTSNPN and CDR2 SVGIG (reference sequence). V dropped 2 bases and J dropped 3 bases, with 14 bases sitting between them. This CDR3 is 15 amino acids long. The CDR3 is CAWSPGGGHNQPQHF. CDR3 DNA (partial): TGTGCCTGGAGTCCGGGGGGGGGCCACAATCAGCCC.

This clone appeared a few times. The sequenced fragment ends 3 residues before the CDR3 boundary, so the rest is inferred from the germline J gene. The rearrangement links TRBV7-8 to TRBJ1-6; D remains unclear. CDR1 SGHVS and CDR2 FQNEAQ come from the germline V gene. The CDR3 extends over 15 amino acids. Between the trimmed V and J ends, which lost 3 bases and 11 bases, there was a span of 17 bases. CDR3 bases read: TGTGCCAGCAGCTTGGCAACCAGGTTTGAAACACCC. Protein sequence: CASSLATRFETP. The full CDR3 sequence reads CASSLATRFETPLHF.

This clone was found many times. The observed sequence ends 3 residues before the CDR3 terminus, with the missing tail filled in from the germline J gene. The V gene is TRBV5-5, the J gene TRBJ1-6, with D possibly matching TRBD1 (6 bases). The CDR3 consists of 14 residues. The V gene lost 1 base and the J gene lost 7 bases, with 9 bases spanning the gap. Germline V gene data show CDR1 as SGHKS and CDR2 as YYEKEE (reference sequence). The CDR3 DNA, read in part, is TGTGCCAGCAGCTTGAGGCAGGGGAATTCACCC. This codes for CASSLRQGNSP. The full CDR3 protein reads CASSLRQGNSPLHF.

The table lists this clone with a few counts. The read halts 3 residues ahead of the CDR3 end, with the missing end drawn from the germline J gene. The chain recombines TRBV18 with TRBJ1-5; no clear D. Germline V gene lookup returns CDR1 KGHSH and CDR2 LQKENI. This CDR3 has 14 amino acids. V dropped 6 bases and J dropped 2 bases, with 11 bases sitting between them. The covered CDR3 bases are TGTGCCAGCTCCCCCGGGGAGGGCAATCAGCCC. Translating gives CASSPGEGNQP. The complete CDR3 sequence is CASSPGEGNQPQHF.

This clone was found a few times. The read is 3 residues too short to cover the CDR3 end, so that end is filled in from the germline J gene. V and J are TRBV6-1 and TRBJ2-5, with TRBD2 identical over 10 bases. The CDR3 spans 17 residues. CDR1 is MNHNS, CDR2 SASEGT, per germline. V shed 1 base and J 0 bases; nucleotides not matched to a gene: 5. CDR3 DNA, as far as it was read: TGTGCCAGCAGTGAAGAACTAGCGGGGTTTTACCAAGAGACC. It yields the protein CASSEELAGFYQET. The full CDR3 protein is CASSEELAGFYQETQYF.

This clone turned up a few times. The sequence runs out 3 residues before the end of the CDR3; the remainder is reconstructed from the germline J gene. This rearrangement joins TRBV19 to TRBJ1-5; weak D call: TRBD1 (5 bases). V gave up 9 bases and J gave up 5 bases, with 14 bases separating them. The CDR3 spans 13 residues. Germline lookup yields CDR1 LNHDA and CDR2 SQIVND (reference sequence). This CDR3 is CARIRVEYQPQHF. CDR3 bases read: TGTGCCAGGATCAGGGTTGAGTATCAGCCC.

In regard to this clone: The CDR3 extends 3 residues past the end of the read, so its final part is completed from the germline J gene. The chain couples TRBV6-1 to TRBJ1-1, with 7 bases that match TRBD1. J lost 0 bases, V lost 1 base, and 11 bases had no gene match. Germline CDR1 MNHNS, CDR2 SASEGT. This CDR3 is 18 amino acids long. CDR3 DNA, as far as it was read: TGTGCCAGCAGTGAAGAGACAGGGCTCGGTACCATGAACACTGAA. Protein product: CASSEETGLGTMNTE. The CDR3 in its entirety is CASSEETGLGTMNTEAFF.

This clone was seen more than once but under ten times. The read ends 3 residues before the CDR3 terminus; that terminus is restored from the germline J gene. Additional DNA sequences in this sample encode the identical CDR3. The chain joins TRBV7-2 to TRBJ2-7, with TRBD1 matching over 12 bases. The junction had 8 bases not matched to a gene; V was cut back by 6 bases and J by 5 bases. Looked up from germline, CDR1 is SGHTA and CDR2 is FQGNSA. The CDR3 runs 15 residues. CDR3 sequence: CASSLGGQGANEQYF. Partial CDR3 DNA: TGTGCCAGCAGTCTAGGGGGACAGGGGGCTAACGAG.

This clone showed up many times. CDR3 bases read: TGTGCCAGTAGTATACAGGGAATCCAAGAGACC. Amino acids: CASSIQGIQET. The CDR3 reads in full as CASSIQGIQETQYF. The V call is TRBV19, the J call TRBJ2-5, with D perhaps matching TRBD1 (5 bases). The CDR3 end lies 3 residues beyond the end of the read and is filled in from the germline J gene. V dropped 2 bases and J dropped 1 base, with 8 bases sitting between them. Per the germline V gene, CDR1 is LNHDA and CDR2 is SQIVND (reference sequence). The CDR3 runs 14 residues.

This clone was seen a few times. The CDR3 end falls 3 residues outside the read, so it is completed with the germline J gene. This rearrangement joins TRBV7-9 to TRBJ1-2; D possibly corresponds to TRBD1 (5 bases). The CDR3 has 14 residues. The germline gives CDR1 SEHNR, CDR2 FQNEAQ (reference sequence). CDR3 DNA, as far as it was read: TGTGCCAGCAGCTTAGAGGGAACAGGTTTCCTC. Translating gives CASSLEGTGFL. The full CDR3 protein reads CASSLEGTGFLYTF.

This clone was seen at least ten times. The missing CDR3 end, 3 residues past where the read stops, is filled in from the germline J gene. This rearrangement joins TRBV5-1 to TRBJ1-2; the D gene is possibly TRBD1 (6 bases). Trimming removed 1 base at V and 6 bases at J, with 16 bases between. The CDR3 totals 15 residues. Germline V CDR1 and CDR2: SGHRS, YFSETQ. This CDR3 reads CASSLLFGRGDGYTF. The DNA read from the CDR3 is TGCGCCAGCAGCTTGCTTTTCGGCAGGGGCGATGGC. Looking up the rest from reference TRBV5-1 and TRBJ1-2 gives the full variable domain: KAGVTQTPRYLIKTRGQQVTLSCSPISGHRSVSWYQQTPGQGLQFLFEYFSETQRNKGNFPGRFSGRQFSNSRSEMNVSTLELGDSALYLCASSLLFGRGDGYTFGSGTRLTVV.

This clone occurred many times. The sequenced fragment ends 3 residues before the CDR3 boundary, so the rest is inferred from the germline J gene. This chain connects TRBV20-1 to TRBJ2-1, with 7 positions matching TRBD2. Germline-derived CDR1 and CDR2 are DFQATT and SNEGSKA (reference sequence). The CDR3 extends over 12 amino acids. The junction had 3 bases not matched to a gene; V was cut back by 3 bases and J by 7 bases. The CDR3 DNA, read in part, is TGCAGTGCTAGTAGCGGGTTAAATGAG. Amino acids: CSASSGLNE. The whole CDR3 is CSASSGLNEQFF.

To note about this clone: The read gets to within 3 residues of the CDR3 end, and the germline J gene fills in the rest. The chain couples TRBV2 to TRBJ1-5; D might be TRBD1 (5 bases). The V and J ends lost 8 bases and 2 bases respectively, with 7 bases between them. CDR1 is SNHLY and CDR2 is FYNNEI in the germline V gene. This CDR3 has 12 amino acids. CDR3 sequence: CASRGGNQPQHF. The sequenced CDR3 bases are TGTGCCAGCCGGGGGGGCAATCAGCCC.

This clone showed up just a few times. The DNA ends 3 residues before the CDR3 does, and the rest of the CDR3 is filled in from the germline J gene. The J gene is TRBJ1-5, the V gene TRBV19; the match to TRBD1 covers 9 bases. The CDR3 length is 15 residues. V lost 11 bases, J lost 6 bases, and 14 bases stayed unmatched. CDR1 LNHDA and CDR2 SQIVND come from the germline V gene (reference sequence). The CDR3 reads CAVNGGQGVGQPQHF. The sequenced part of the CDR3 DNA is TGTGCCGTCAACGGGGGACAGGGTGTGGGTCAGCCC.

This clone was picked up many times. The read ends 3 residues shy of where the CDR3 ends; the end is completed using the germline J gene. The chain employs TRBV18 and TRBJ2-5; TRBD2 matches at 13 bases. CDR1 is KGHSH and CDR2 is LQKENI in the germline V gene. The ends lost 6 bases at V and 5 bases at J; junction bases unmatched: 9. This CDR3 is built from 16 residues. The sequenced CDR3 bases are TGTGCCAGCTCGCGTCCCGGGACTAGCGGGGCGGAGACC. This encodes CASSRPGTSGAET. The CDR3, in full, reads CASSRPGTSGAETQYF.

This clone was found many times. The read ends 3 residues shy of where the CDR3 ends; the end is completed using the germline J gene. V and J are TRBV13 and TRBJ2-3; TRBD2 aligns across 8 bases. The J segment lost 2 bases and the V segment lost 4 bases, leaving 5 bases of the junction unmatched. Germline V lookup: CDR1 PRHDT, CDR2 FYEKMQ (reference sequence). The CDR3 sequence is 15 residues long. The sequenced CDR3 bases are TGTGCCAGCAGCTCCCCGGGACTAGACACAGATACG. Protein sequence: CASSSPGLDTDT. The full CDR3 protein reads CASSSPGLDTDTQYF.

This clone was counted at least ten times. The read ends 3 residues shy of where the CDR3 ends; the end is completed using the germline J gene. This chain joins TRBV7-4 and TRBJ2-1, with D uncertain. The CDR3 has 15 residues. V shed 6 bases and J shed 0 bases, with 12 bases lying between them. From germline, CDR1 is SGHVT and CDR2 SQSDAQ. CDR3 DNA (partial): TGTGCCAGCAGTATCGCGCGGAGCTCCTACAATGAG. This translates into CASSIARSSYNE. Given in full, the CDR3 is CASSIARSSYNEQFF.

This clone came up many times. Sequencing ends 3 residues short of the CDR3 end; the germline J gene provides the rest. V and J are TRBV18 and TRBJ1-2; D uncertain. This CDR3 has 12 residues. Per germline, CDR1 KGHSH and CDR2 LQKENI. V lost 2 bases, J lost 6 bases, and 7 bases lay in between. CDR3 DNA (partial): TGTGCCAGCTCACCAGGGCCCGATGGC. Its protein is CASSPGPDG. The CDR3 reads in full as CASSPGPDGYTF. The variable domain in full, with the rest retrieved from reference TRBV18 and TRBJ1-2, is NAGVMQNPRHLVRRRGQEARLRCSPMKGHSHVYWYRQLPEEGLKFMVYLQKENIIDESGMPKERFSAEFPKEGPSILRIQQVVRGDSAAYFCASSPGPDGYTFGSGTRLTVV.

This clone has a count of ten or more. The CDR3 protein is CSASDPGSGGRDEQFF. The CDR3 DNA, read in part, is TGCAGTGCTAGTGATCCGGGGAGCGGGGGTAGGGATGAG. The rearrangement links TRBV20-1 to TRBJ2-1; 8 bases match TRBD2. The sequence runs out 3 residues before the end of the CDR3; the remainder is reconstructed from the germline J gene. Germline values: CDR1 DFQATT, CDR2 SNEGSKA (reference sequence). The V gene end was trimmed by 3 bases and the J gene end by 8 bases; junction bases not matched to a gene: 15. CDR3 length: 16 amino acids.

This clone was picked up many times. The observed sequence ends 3 residues before the CDR3 terminus, with the missing tail filled in from the germline J gene. The gene calls are TRBV20-1 and TRBJ1-1, with 8 bases lining up with TRBD1. This CDR3 has 16 amino acids. The germline V gene has CDR1 DFQATT and CDR2 SNEGSKA (reference sequence). V dropped 5 bases and J dropped 0; count of bases not matched to a gene: 11. The chain's CDR3 is CSAYDRGRPMNTEAFF. Partial CDR3 DNA: TGCAGTGCTTACGACAGGGGCCGACCGATGAACACTGAA.

This clone has a count of ten or more. The read terminates 3 residues before the CDR3 end, so the remaining end is supplied by the germline J gene. The chain recombines TRBV20-1 with TRBJ2-7, with D tentatively TRBD2 (5 bases). Germline V CDR1 and CDR2: DFQATT, SNEGSKA (reference sequence). V was clipped by 3 bases and J by 6 bases, with 9 bases between them. This CDR3 spans 11 amino acids. Incomplete CDR3 DNA: TGCAGTGCTAGTGAGCGGACCGAG. This codes for CSASERTE. The full CDR3 is CSASERTEQYF.

This clone was detected ten times or more. The CDR3 DNA, read in part, is TGTGCCATCAGTGACGGACAGGAGAATCAGCCC. Its translation: CAISDGQENQP. From start to end, the CDR3 is CAISDGQENQPQHF. The V call is TRBV10-3, the J call TRBJ1-5, with 7 nucleotides matching TRBD1. The read gets to within 3 residues of the CDR3 end, and the germline J gene fills in the rest. The CDR3 sequence is 14 residues long. CDR1 and CDR2 from the germline V gene are ENHRY and SYGVKD. With 3 bases clipped from V and 4 bases from J, the junction kept 3 bases outside the gene matches.

This clone was picked up a small number of times. The CDR3 end lies 3 residues beyond the end of the read and is filled in from the germline J gene. The chain uses TRBV6-1 and TRBJ2-5, with TRBD2 matching 12 bases. V shed 3 bases and J 5 bases; nucleotides not matched to a gene: 4. CDR1 is MNHNS, CDR2 SASEGT, per germline. This CDR3 is built from 15 residues. The CDR3 sequence is CASSDLAGGPETQYF. The CDR3 DNA, read in part, is TGTGCCAGCAGTGACCTAGCGGGGGGGCCGGAGACC.

This clone was detected a few times. Read data end 3 residues before the CDR3 end; the end is taken from the germline J gene. The chain joins TRBV19 to TRBJ1-6; D might be TRBD1 (5 bases). The CDR3 contains 14 residues. Deletions cut 3 bases from V and 7 bases from J, with 10 bases between. CDR1 and CDR2 from the germline V gene are LNHDA and SQIVND (reference sequence). The chain's CDR3 is CASSIQGGNSPLHF. The part of the CDR3 DNA that was read is TGTGCCAGTAGTATCCAGGGTGGGAATTCACCC.

Note on this clone: The read terminates 3 residues ahead of where the CDR3 ends, so the germline J gene completes it. The chain links TRBV7-3 to TRBJ2-1; 12 bases line up with TRBD2. Per germline, CDR1 SGHTA and CDR2 FQGTGA. V was pared by 4 bases and J by 8 bases, with 6 bases of the junction left unmatched. This CDR3 has 15 residues. The sequenced part of the CDR3 DNA is TGTGCCAGCAGCTCTAGCGGGGGGGCCTGGGATGAG. The encoded protein is CASSSSGGAWDE. The whole CDR3 reads CASSSSGGAWDEQFF.

The table lists this clone with a few counts. The read gets to within 3 residues of the CDR3 end, and the germline J gene fills in the rest. J is TRBJ2-7 and V is TRBV6-1; possible D gene TRBD2, 7 bases. V lost 3 bases to trimming and J lost 2 bases, with 14 bases between them. This CDR3 is 15 amino acids long. Germline CDR1 reads MNHNS; CDR2 reads SASEGT. The CDR3 sequence is CASSDPGGSTYEQYF. Partial CDR3 DNA: TGTGCCAGCAGTGACCCGGGGGGCTCAACCTACGAG.